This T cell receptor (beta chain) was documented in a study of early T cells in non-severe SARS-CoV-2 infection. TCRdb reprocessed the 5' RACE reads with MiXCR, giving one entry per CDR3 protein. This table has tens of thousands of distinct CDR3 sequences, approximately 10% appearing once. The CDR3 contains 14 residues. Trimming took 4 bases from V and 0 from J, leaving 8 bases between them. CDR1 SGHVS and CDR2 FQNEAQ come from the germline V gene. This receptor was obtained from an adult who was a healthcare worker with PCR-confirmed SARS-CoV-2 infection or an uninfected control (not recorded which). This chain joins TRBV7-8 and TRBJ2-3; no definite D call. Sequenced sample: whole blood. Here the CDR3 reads CASSYSDSTDTQYF. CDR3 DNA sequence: TGTGCCAGCAGCTATTCGGACAGCACAGATACGCAGTATTTT.